The 22 T cell receptor beta chains below were found in one sample sequenced in a study of blood T cell repertoires in COVID-19. This table comes from immunoSEQ multiplex PCR, and its TCRdb copy is limited to in-frame clones, with some not included. The sample has fewer than 250,000 clones, around 83% seen once; the top ten hold less than 8%. The specimen sequenced was peripheral blood. These receptors originate from a woman aged 50 to 60 with acute or convalescent COVID-19.

The V and J genes are TRBV10-1 and TRBJ2-7, with TRBD1 identical over 8 bases. The germline V gene has CDR1 WNHNN and CDR2 SYGVQD (reference sequence). The CDR3 runs to 13 residues. Unmatched junction bases numbered 4, after V lost 5 bases and J lost 4 bases. The CDR3 DNA reads TGCGCCAGCAGTTATTACAGGGGGTACGAGCAGTACTTC. It translates to CASSYYRGYEQYF.

The rearrangement uses TRBV20-1 and TRBJ1-5, with D possibly matching TRBD1 (6 bases). V shed 3 bases and J shed 6 bases, with 21 bases lying between them. The CDR3 length is 16 residues. Germline lookup yields CDR1 DFQATT and CDR2 SNEGSKA (reference sequence). The CDR3 region has the DNA TGCAGTGCTAGTCTCCGGGACACCACTATTGGTCAGCCCCAGCATTTT. It yields the protein CSASLRDTTIGQPQHF.

The rearrangement links TRBV6-5 to TRBJ1-2; possible D gene TRBD1, 6 bases. V dropped 7 bases and J dropped 0 bases, with 12 bases sitting between them. The CDR3 has 14 residues. CDR1 and CDR2 from the germline V gene are MNHEY and SVGAGI. The CDR3 nucleotides are TGTGCCAGCACTATGACAGGACCTAACTATGGCTACACCTTC. This encodes CASTMTGPNYGYTF.

J is TRBJ2-7 and V is TRBV7-2; 7 bases match TRBD1. Unmatched junction bases numbered 10, after V lost 8 bases and J lost 0 bases. CDR3 length: 15 residues. In germline, CDR1 is SGHTA, CDR2 FQGNSA. CDR3 sequence: CASRKRTGHSYEQYF. The CDR3 DNA is TGTGCCAGCCGCAAAAGGACAGGTCACTCCTACGAGCAGTACTTC.

DNA of the CDR3: TGTGCCAGCAGCTTTACAGGGAGGAACACTGAAGCTTTCTTT. This codes for CASSFTGRNTEAFF. The J gene is TRBJ1-1, the V gene TRBV7-2; D is perhaps TRBD1 (6 bases). The CDR3 runs 14 residues. V lost 3 bases and J lost 1, with 9 bases in between. CDR1 SGHTA and CDR2 FQGNSA come from the germline V gene.

The chain couples TRBV7-9 to TRBJ2-7; a possible D gene is TRBD1 (6 bases). V was shortened by 1 base and J by 7 bases, with 8 bases between the two germline ends. The CDR3 spans 12 residues. Germline CDR1 reads SEHNR; CDR2 reads FQNEAQ (reference sequence). As DNA, the CDR3 is TGTGCCAGCAGCTTAGTAGACAGGGAGCAGTACTTC. This gives the protein CASSLVDREQYF. Full variable domain (remainder filled in from reference TRBV7-9 and TRBJ2-7): DTGVSQNPRHKITKRGQNVTFRCDPISEHNRLYWYRQTLGQGPEFLTYFQNEAQLEKSRLLSDRFSAERPKGSFSTLEIQRTEQGDSAMYLCASSLVDREQYFGPGTRLTVT.

The chain uses TRBV7-9 and TRBJ2-7; D not resolved. CDR1 is SEHNR, CDR2 FQNEAQ, per germline (reference sequence). The CDR3 is made up of 11 amino acids. Trimming took off 5 bases at V and 7 bases at J, with 9 bases between the two ends. CDR3 loop: CASSERQEQYF. CDR3 in DNA: TGTGCCAGCAGCGAACGCCAGGAGCAGTACTTC.

The chain joins TRBV28 to TRBJ2-3; D uncertain. This CDR3 is 17 amino acids long. The germline CDR1 and CDR2 sequences are MDHEN and SYDVKM. The V end lost 3 bases, the J end lost 2 bases, and 18 bases lay between the germline ends. In DNA, the CDR3 is TGTGCCAGCAGTTTCGGTGTCTACCTTAAAGTCACAGATACGCAGTATTTT. It translates to CASSFGVYLKVTDTQYF.

V and J are TRBV27 and TRBJ2-1, with 8 bases aligning to TRBD2. Germline V gene lookup returns CDR1 MNHEY and CDR2 SMNVEV (reference sequence). J was trimmed by 8 bases and V by 7 bases; bases with no gene match: 13. The CDR3 contains 15 residues. The DNA for the CDR3 is TGTGCCAGCACCCCGGGGGGGACTCTTATGGATGAGCAGTTCTTC. Its protein product is CASTPGGTLMDEQFF.

The chain is built from TRBV2 and TRBJ2-1; 8 nucleotides line up with TRBD2. Germline values: CDR1 SNHLY, CDR2 FYNNEI. This CDR3 has 14 residues. Unmatched junction bases numbered 10, after V lost 7 bases and J lost 8 bases. This CDR3 is CASTPGLGWDEQFF. The CDR3 DNA sequence: TGTGCCAGCACTCCGGGACTAGGCTGGGATGAGCAGTTCTTC. Based on the CDR3 plus reference TRBV2 and TRBJ2-1, the full variable domain is EPEVTQTPSHQVTQMGQEVILRCVPISNHLYFYWYRQILGQKVEFLVSFYNNEISEKSEIFDDQFSVERPDGSNFTLKIRSTKLEDSAMYFCASTPGLGWDEQFFGPGTRLTVL.

The chain joins TRBV6-5 to TRBJ2-5; 10 nucleotides line up with TRBD1. Looked up from germline, CDR1 is MNHEY and CDR2 is SVGAGI. The CDR3 is made up of 15 amino acids. J lost 1 base, V lost 6 bases, and 5 bases had no gene match. The CDR3 loop is CASRVTGGLQETQYF. The CDR3 bases are TGTGCCAGCAGGGTGACAGGGGGCCTCCAAGAGACCCAGTACTTC.

This clone was seen only a few times. The gene calls are TRBV7-2 and TRBJ1-1; tentatively, D is TRBD1 (5 bases). V was cut by 2 bases and J by 1 base, with 11 bases left in between. The germline V gene has CDR1 SGHTA and CDR2 FQGNSA. CDR3 length: 15 residues. CDR3 sequence: CASSLQGFGNTEAFF. The CDR3 DNA follows: TGTGCCAGCAGCTTACAGGGTTTCGGGAACACTGAAGCTTTCTTT.

DNA for the CDR3: TGTGCCAGCAGCCCGTCGGACTATGGCTACACCTTC. Protein: CASSPSDYGYTF. The rearrangement joins TRBV12-3 or TRBV12-4 to TRBJ1-2; D gene unclear. Trimming stripped 6 bases from V and 3 bases from J, with 8 bases between. CDR3 length: 12 residues.

DNA for the CDR3: TGTGCCAGCAGTGAAGTCCCCCGTCAGGGTGAAAAACTGTTTTTT. It specifies CASSEVPRQGEKLFF. The rearrangement links TRBV6-1 to TRBJ1-4; TRBD1 might be the D (5 bases). CDR3 size: 15 residues. Trimming pared 1 base from V and 7 bases from J, leaving 13 bases between. The germline V gene has CDR1 MNHNS and CDR2 SASEGT.

This clone turned up a few times. The rearrangement uses TRBV5-5 and TRBJ1-1; no firm D call. V dropped 4 bases and J dropped 3 bases, with 16 bases sitting between them. The germline CDR1 and CDR2 sequences are SGHKS and YYEKEE (reference sequence). The CDR3 contains 15 residues. The CDR3 nucleotides read TGTGCCAGCAGCCTTGTCGTCTACTCGGACACTGAAGCTTTCTTT. This encodes CASSLVVYSDTEAFF.

The chain uses TRBV10-3 and TRBJ2-3; 10 bases are a match to TRBD2. The CDR3 spans 15 residues. CDR1 is ENHRY and CDR2 is SYGVKD in the germline V gene. J gave up 2 bases and V 3 bases, and 2 bases lay outside the gene matches. In DNA form, the CDR3 reads TGTGCCATCAGTGACGGGACTAGCGACACAGATACGCAGTATTTT. Encoded protein: CAISDGTSDTDTQYF.

V gene TRBV28 combines with J gene TRBJ1-1, with D tentatively TRBD1 (5 bases). The V end lost 5 bases, the J end lost 0 bases, and 7 bases lay between the germline ends. This CDR3 contains 13 residues. The germline V gene has CDR1 MDHEN and CDR2 SYDVKM. CDR3 amino acids: CASSQGMNTEAFF. CDR3 in DNA: TGTGCCAGCAGTCAGGGCATGAACACTGAAGCTTTCTTT.

This clone appeared a few times. The genes are TRBV7-9 and TRBJ2-1; 7 nucleotides agree with TRBD1. CDR1 and CDR2 (germline): SEHNR, FQNEAQ (reference sequence). CDR3 length: 14 amino acids. The J segment lost 7 bases and the V segment lost 7 bases, leaving 10 bases of the junction unmatched. The chain's CDR3 is CASNDPGQKNEQFF. In DNA, the CDR3 is TGTGCCAGCAACGATCCGGGACAGAAGAATGAGCAGTTCTTC.

The J gene is TRBJ2-1, the V gene TRBV7-9; D is undetermined. The V end lost 7 bases, the J end lost 7 bases, and 11 bases lay between the germline ends. Germline values: CDR1 SEHNR, CDR2 FQNEAQ (reference sequence). CDR3 length: 12 residues. The DNA of the CDR3 is TGTGCCAGCAAACGGGTTTCTAATGAGCAGTTCTTC. Encoded protein: CASKRVSNEQFF. The full variable domain, rest sourced from reference TRBV7-9 and TRBJ2-1, is DTGVSQNPRHKITKRGQNVTFRCDPISEHNRLYWYRQTLGQGPEFLTYFQNEAQLEKSRLLSDRFSAERPKGSFSTLEIQRTEQGDSAMYLCASKRVSNEQFFGPGTRLTVL.

The chain has TRBV3-1 (or the pseudogene TRBV3-2) and TRBJ1-3; unclear D gene. Germline assignment: CDR1 LGHDT and CDR2 YNNKEL (reference sequence). Trimming took off 4 bases at V and 0 bases at J, with 7 bases between the two ends. The CDR3 is made up of 14 amino acids. CDR3 amino acids: CASSLRDSGNTIYF. Here the CDR3 DNA reads TGTGCCAGCAGCCTGCGGGACTCTGGAAACACCATATATTTT.

The V and J genes are TRBV29-1 and TRBJ1-1; no clear D gene. With 4 bases removed from V and 0 bases from J, the gap between germline ends came to 6 bases. Per germline, CDR1 SQVTM and CDR2 ANQGSEA. This CDR3 is 12 amino acids long. The CDR3 loop is CSVATLNTEAFF. In nucleotides, the CDR3 is TGCAGCGTTGCGACACTGAACACTGAAGCTTTCTTT.

The chain uses TRBV28 and TRBJ1-2; 7 nucleotides line up with TRBD1. This CDR3 is built from 15 residues. CDR1 and CDR2 from the germline V gene are MDHEN and SYDVKM. V was pared by 5 bases and J by 6 bases, with 12 bases of the junction left unmatched. CDR3 in amino acids: CASSRGGQTTHGYTF. DNA of the CDR3: TGTGCCAGCAGTCGGGGGGGACAGACAACCCATGGCTACACCTTC.